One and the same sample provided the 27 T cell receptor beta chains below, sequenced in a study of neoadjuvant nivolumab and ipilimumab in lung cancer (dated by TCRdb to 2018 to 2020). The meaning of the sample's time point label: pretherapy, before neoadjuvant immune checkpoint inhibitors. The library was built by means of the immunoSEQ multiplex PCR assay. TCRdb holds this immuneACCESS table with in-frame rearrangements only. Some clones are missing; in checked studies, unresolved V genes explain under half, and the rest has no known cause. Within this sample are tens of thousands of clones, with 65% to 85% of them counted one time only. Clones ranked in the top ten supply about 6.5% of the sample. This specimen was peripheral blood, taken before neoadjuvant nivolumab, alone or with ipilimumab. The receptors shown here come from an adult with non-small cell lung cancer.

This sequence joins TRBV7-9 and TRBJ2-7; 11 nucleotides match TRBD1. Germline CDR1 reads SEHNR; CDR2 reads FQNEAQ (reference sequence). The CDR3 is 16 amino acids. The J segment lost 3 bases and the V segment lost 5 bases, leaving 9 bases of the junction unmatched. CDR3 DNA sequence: TGTGCCAGCAGCCTACTTCTCGGGACAGGGGGCTACGAGCAGTACTTC. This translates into CASSLLLGTGGYEQYF.

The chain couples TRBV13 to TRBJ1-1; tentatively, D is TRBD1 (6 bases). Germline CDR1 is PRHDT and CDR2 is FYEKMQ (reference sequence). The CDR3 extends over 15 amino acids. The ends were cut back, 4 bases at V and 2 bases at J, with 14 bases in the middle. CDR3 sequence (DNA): TGTGCCAGCAGCTCCCCCTCGGACAGTAACACTGAAGCTTTCTTT. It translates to CASSSPSDSNTEAFF.

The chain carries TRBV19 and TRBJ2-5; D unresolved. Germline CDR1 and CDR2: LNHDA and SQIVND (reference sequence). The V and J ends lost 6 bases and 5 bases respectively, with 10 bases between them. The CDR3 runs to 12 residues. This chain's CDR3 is CASRGWPETQYF. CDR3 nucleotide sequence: TGTGCCAGTAGAGGGTGGCCCGAGACCCAGTACTTC.

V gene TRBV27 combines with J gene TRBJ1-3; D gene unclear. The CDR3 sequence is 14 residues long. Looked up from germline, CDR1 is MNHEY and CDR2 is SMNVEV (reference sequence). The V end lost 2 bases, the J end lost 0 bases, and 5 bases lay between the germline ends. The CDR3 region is CASSLGPSGNTIYF. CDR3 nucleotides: TGTGCCAGCAGTTTAGGTCCCTCTGGAAACACCATATATTTT.

In nucleotides, the CDR3 is TGTGCCAGCAGCTTAGGACAGGTTGAAGACTACGAGCAGTACTTC. Amino acid sequence: CASSLGQVEDYEQYF. The chain carries TRBV11-1 and TRBJ2-7; tentatively, D is TRBD1 (6 bases). Trimming cost V 1 base and J 3 bases, with 13 bases left between them. Per germline, CDR1 SGHAT and CDR2 FQDESV (reference sequence). This CDR3 is 15 amino acids long.

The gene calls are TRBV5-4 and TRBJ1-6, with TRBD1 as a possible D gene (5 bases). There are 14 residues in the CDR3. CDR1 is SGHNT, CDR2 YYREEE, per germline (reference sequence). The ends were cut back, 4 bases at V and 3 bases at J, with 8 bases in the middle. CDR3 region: CASSPDSYNSPLHF. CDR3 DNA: TGTGCCAGCAGCCCTGACAGCTATAATTCACCCCTCCACTTT.

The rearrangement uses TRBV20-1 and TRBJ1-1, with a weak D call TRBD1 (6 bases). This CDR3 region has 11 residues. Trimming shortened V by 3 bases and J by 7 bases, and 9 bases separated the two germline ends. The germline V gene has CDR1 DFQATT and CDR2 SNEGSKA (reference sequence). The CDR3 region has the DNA TGCAGTGCTAGGACAGGATTTGAAGCTTTCTTT. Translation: CSARTGFEAFF.

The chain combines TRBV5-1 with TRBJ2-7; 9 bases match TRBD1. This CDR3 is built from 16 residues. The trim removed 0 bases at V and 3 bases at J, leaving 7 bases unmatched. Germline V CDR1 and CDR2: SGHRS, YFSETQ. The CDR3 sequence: CASSLVYGTGYYEQYF. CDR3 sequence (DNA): TGCGCCAGCAGCTTGGTTTATGGGACAGGGTACTACGAGCAGTACTTC.

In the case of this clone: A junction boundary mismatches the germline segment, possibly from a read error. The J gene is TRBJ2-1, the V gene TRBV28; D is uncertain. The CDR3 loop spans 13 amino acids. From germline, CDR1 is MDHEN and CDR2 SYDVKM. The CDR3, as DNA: TGTGCCAGCAGTCGCCACATCGACAATGAACAGTTCTTC. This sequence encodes CASSRHIDNEQFF.

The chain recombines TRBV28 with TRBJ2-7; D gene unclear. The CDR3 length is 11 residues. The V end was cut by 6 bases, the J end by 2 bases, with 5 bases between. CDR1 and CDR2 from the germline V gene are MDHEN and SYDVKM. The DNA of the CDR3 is TGTGCCAGCAGGGAGACCTACGAGCAGTACTTC. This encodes CASRETYEQYF.

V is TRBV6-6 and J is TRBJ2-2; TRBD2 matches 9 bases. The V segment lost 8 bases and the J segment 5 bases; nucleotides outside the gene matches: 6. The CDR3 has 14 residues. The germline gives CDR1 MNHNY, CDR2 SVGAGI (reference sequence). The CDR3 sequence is CASAGGGGTGELFF. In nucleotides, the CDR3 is TGTGCCAGCGCAGGCGGGGGGGGGACCGGGGAGCTGTTTTTT.

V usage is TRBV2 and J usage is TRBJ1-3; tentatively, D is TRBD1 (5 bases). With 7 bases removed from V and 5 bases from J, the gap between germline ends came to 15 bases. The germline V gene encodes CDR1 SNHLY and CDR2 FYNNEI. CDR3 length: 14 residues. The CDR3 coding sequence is TGTGCCAGCACCGGTCTCGACAGAAGAAACACCATATATTTT. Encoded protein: CASTGLDRRNTIYF. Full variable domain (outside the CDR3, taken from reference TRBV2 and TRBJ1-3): EPEVTQTPSHQVTQMGQEVILRCVPISNHLYFYWYRQILGQKVEFLVSFYNNEISEKSEIFDDQFSVERPDGSNFTLKIRSTKLEDSAMYFCASTGLDRRNTIYFGEGSWLTVV.

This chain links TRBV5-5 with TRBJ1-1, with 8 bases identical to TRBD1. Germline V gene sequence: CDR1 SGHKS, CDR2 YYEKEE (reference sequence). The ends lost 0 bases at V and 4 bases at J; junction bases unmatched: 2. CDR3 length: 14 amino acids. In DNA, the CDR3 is TGTGCCAGCAGCTTGGAACAGGGGGGCACTGAAGCTTTCTTT. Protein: CASSLEQGGTEAFF.

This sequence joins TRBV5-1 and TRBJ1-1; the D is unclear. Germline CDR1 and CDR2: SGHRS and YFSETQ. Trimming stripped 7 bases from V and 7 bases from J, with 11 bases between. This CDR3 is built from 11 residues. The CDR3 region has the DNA TGCGCCAGCGGCAACTATGGTGAAGCTTTCTTT. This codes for CASGNYGEAFF.

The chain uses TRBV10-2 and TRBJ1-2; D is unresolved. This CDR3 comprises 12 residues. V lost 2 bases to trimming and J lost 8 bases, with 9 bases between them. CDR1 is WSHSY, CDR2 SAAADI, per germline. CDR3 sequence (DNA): TGCGCCAGCAGTGAGAACGGAGGGGGCTACACCTTC. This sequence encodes CASSENGGGYTF.

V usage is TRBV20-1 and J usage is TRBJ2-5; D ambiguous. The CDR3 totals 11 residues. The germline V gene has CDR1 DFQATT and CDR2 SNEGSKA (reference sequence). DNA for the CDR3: TGCAGCGCCTGGTGGGAAGAGACCCAGTACTTC. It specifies CSAWWEETQYF.

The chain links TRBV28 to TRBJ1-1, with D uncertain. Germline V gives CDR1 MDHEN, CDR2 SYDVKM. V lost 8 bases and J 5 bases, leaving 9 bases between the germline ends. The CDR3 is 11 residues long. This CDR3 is CASQWGTEAFF. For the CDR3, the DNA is TGTGCCAGCCAATGGGGTACTGAAGCTTTCTTT.

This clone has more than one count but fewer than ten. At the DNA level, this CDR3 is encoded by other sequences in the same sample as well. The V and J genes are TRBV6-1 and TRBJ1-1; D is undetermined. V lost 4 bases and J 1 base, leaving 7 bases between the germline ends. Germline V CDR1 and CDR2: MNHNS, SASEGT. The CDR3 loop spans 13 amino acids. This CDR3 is CASSGNSNTEAFF. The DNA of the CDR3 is TGTGCCAGCAGTGGGAACTCGAACACTGAAGCTTTCTTT.

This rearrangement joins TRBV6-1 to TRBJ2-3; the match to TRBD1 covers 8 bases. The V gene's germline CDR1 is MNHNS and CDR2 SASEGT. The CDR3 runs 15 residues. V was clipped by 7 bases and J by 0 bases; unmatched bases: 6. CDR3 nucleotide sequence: TGTGCCAGCACTGACGGACAGGGTAGCACAGATACGCAGTATTTT. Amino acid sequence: CASTDGQGSTDTQYF.

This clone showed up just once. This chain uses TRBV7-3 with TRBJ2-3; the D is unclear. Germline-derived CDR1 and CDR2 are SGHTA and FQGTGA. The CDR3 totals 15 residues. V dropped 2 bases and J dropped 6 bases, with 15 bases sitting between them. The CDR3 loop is CASSLSATNSDTQYF. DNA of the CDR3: TGTGCCAGCAGCTTATCCGCCACAAACTCGGATACGCAGTATTTT.

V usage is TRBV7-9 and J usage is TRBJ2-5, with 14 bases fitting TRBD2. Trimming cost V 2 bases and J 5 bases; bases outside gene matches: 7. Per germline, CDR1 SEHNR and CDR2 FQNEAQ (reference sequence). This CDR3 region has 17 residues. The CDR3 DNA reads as TGTGCCAGCAGCTTAAGGCGACTAGCGGGGGGGCTGGAGACCCAGTACTTC. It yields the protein CASSLRRLAGGLETQYF.

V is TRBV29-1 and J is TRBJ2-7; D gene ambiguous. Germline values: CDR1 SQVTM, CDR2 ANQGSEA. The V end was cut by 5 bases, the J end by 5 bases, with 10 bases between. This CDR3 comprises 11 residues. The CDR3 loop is CSVRGSDEQYF. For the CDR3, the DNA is TGCAGCGTTCGAGGAAGCGACGAGCAGTACTTC.

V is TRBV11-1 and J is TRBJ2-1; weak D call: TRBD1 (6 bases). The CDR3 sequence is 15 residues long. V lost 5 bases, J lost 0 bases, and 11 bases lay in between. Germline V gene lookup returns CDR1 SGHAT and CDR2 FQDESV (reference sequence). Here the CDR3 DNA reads TGTGCCAGCAGCGCAGGGGAAAGCTCCTACAATGAGCAGTTCTTC. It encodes CASSAGESSYNEQFF.

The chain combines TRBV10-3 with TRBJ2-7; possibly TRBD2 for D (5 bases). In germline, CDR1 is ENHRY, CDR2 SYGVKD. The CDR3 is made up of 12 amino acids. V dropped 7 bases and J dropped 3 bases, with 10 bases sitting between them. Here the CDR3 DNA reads TGTGCCATCACAGCGGAGAACTACGAGCAGTACTTC. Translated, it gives CAITAENYEQYF.

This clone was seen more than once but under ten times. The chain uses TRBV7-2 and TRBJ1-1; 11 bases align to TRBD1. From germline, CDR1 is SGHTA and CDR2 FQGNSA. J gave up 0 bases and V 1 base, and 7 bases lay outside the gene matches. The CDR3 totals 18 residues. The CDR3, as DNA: TGTGCCAGCAGCTTAGTGAGGACAGGGGGCCTTTTGAACACTGAAGCTTTCTTT. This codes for CASSLVRTGGLLNTEAFF.

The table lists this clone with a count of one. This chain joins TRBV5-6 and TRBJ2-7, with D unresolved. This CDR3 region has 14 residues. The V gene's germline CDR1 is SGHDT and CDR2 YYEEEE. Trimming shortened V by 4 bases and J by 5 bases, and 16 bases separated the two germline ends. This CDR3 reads CASSLGSVLNEQYF. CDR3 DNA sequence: TGTGCCAGCAGCCTCGGCTCTGTATTAAACGAGCAGTACTTC. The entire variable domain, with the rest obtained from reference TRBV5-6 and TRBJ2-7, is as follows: DAGVTQSPTHLIKTRGQQVTLRCSPKSGHDTVSWYQQALGQGPQFIFQYYEEEERQRGNFPDRFSGHQFPNYSSELNVNALLLGDSALYLCASSLGSVLNEQYFGPGTRLTVT.

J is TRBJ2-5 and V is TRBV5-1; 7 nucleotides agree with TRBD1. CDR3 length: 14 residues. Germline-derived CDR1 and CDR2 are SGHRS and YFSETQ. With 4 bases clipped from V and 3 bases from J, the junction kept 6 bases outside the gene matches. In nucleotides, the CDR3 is TGCGCCAGCAGCAGAGGGACAGCCAAAGAGACCCAGTACTTC. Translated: CASSRGTAKETQYF.